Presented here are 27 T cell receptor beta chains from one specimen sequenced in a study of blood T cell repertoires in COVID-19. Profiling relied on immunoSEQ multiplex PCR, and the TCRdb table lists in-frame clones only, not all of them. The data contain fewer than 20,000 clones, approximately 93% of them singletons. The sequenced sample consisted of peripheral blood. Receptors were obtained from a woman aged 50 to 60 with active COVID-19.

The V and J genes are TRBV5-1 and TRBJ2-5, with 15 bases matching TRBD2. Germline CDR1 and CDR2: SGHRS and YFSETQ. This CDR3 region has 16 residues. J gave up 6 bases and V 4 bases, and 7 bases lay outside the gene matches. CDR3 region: CASSLGLAGGEKTQYF. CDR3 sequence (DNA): TGCGCCAGCAGCCTGGGACTAGCGGGAGGAGAGAAGACCCAGTACTTC.

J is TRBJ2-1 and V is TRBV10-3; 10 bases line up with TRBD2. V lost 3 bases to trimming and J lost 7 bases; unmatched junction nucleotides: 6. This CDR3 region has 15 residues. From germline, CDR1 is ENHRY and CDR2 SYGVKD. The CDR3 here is CAISDLAGGGNEQFF. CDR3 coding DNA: TGTGCCATCAGTGATTTAGCGGGGGGAGGGAATGAGCAGTTCTTC.

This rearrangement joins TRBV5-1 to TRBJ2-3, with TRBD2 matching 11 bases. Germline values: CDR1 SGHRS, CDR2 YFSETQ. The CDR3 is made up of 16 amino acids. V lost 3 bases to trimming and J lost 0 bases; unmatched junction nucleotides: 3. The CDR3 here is CASSSGLAESTDTQYF. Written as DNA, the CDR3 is TGCGCCAGCAGCTCGGGACTAGCGGAAAGCACAGATACGCAGTATTTT.

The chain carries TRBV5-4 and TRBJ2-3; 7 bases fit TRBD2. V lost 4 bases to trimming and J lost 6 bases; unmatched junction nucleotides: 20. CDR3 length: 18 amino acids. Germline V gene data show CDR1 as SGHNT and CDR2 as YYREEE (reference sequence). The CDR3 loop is CASSPGHPRGGRGDTQYF. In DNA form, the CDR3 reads TGTGCCAGCAGCCCGGGTCACCCACGGGGCGGGAGAGGGGATACGCAGTATTTT.

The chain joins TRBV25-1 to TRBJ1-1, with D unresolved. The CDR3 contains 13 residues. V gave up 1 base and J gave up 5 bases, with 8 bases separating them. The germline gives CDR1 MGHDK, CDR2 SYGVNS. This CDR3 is CASSEFRGTEAFF. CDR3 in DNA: TGTGCCAGCAGTGAATTTAGAGGGACTGAAGCTTTCTTT.

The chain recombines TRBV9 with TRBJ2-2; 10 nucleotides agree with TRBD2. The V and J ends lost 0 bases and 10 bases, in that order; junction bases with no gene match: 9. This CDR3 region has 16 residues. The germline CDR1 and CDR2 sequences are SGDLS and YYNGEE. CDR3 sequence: CASSVVPAGGQAELFF. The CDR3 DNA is TGTGCCAGCAGCGTAGTCCCAGCGGGAGGGCAGGCGGAGCTGTTTTTT. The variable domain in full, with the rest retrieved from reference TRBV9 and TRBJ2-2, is DSGVTQTPKHLITATGQRVTLRCSPRSGDLSVYWYQQSLDQGLQFLIQYYNGEERAKGNILERFSAQQFPDLHSELNLSSLELGDSALYFCASSVVPAGGQAELFFGEGSRLTVL.

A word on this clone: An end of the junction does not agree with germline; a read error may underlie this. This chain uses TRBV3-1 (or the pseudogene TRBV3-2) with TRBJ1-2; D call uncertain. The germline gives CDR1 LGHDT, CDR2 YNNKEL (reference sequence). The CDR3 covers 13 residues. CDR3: CASSQADYADSRF. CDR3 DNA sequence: TGTGCCAGCAGCCAAGCGGACTATGCGGACTCTCGCTTC.

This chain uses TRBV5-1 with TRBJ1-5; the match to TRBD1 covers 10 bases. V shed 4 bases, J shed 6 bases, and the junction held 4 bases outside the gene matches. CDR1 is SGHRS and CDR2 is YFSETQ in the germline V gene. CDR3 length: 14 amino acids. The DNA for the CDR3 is TGCGCCAGCAGCCCGGACAGGGGGGGTCAGCCCCAGCATTTT. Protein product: CASSPDRGGQPQHF.

The CDR3 nucleotides read TGTGCCAGCAGTTTAAACCGGCAGCCCCAGCATTTT. This gives the protein CASSLNRQPQHF. V gene TRBV28 combines with J gene TRBJ1-5; D unclear. The germline CDR1 and CDR2 sequences are MDHEN and SYDVKM. V lost 2 bases, J lost 7 bases, and 6 bases lay in between. The CDR3 contains 12 residues.

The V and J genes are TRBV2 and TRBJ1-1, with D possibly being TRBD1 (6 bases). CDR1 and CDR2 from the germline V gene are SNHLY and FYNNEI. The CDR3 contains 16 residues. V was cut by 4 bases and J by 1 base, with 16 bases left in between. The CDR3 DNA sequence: TGTGCCAGCAGTGGAAGATTTACAGGGACGAACACTGAAGCTTTCTTT. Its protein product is CASSGRFTGTNTEAFF.

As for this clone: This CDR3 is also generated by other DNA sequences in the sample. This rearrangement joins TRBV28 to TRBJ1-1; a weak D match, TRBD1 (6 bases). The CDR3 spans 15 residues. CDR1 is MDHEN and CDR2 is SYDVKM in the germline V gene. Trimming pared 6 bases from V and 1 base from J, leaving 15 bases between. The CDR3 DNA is TGTGCCAGCAGCCCTAGGGGAGGGGGGAACACTGAAGCTTTCTTT. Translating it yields CASSPRGGGNTEAFF.

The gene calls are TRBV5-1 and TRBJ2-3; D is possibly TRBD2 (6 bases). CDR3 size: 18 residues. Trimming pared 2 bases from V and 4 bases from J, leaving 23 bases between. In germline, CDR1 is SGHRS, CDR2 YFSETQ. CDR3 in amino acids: CASSLAPRGVAASDTQYF. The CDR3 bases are TGCGCCAGCAGCTTAGCCCCCCGGGGAGTAGCGGCCTCAGATACGCAGTATTTT.

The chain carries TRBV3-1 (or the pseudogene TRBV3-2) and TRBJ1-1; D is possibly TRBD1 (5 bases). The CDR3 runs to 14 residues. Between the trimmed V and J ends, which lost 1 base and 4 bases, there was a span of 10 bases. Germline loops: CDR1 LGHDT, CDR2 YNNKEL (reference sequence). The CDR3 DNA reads TGTGCCAGCAGCCAAGTCAGGGTCGGCACTGAAGCTTTCTTT. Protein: CASSQVRVGTEAFF.

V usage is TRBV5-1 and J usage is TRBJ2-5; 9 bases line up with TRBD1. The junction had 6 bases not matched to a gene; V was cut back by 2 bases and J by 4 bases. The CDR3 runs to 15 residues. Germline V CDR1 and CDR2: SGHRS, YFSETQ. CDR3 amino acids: CASSFLTGGVETQYF. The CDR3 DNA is TGCGCCAGCAGCTTCCTCACAGGGGGCGTAGAGACCCAGTACTTC.

The CDR3 sequence: CASSEESNQPQHF. For the CDR3, the DNA is TGTGCCAGCAGTGAAGAGAGCAATCAGCCCCAGCATTTT. The chain carries TRBV6-4 and TRBJ1-5; D remains ambiguous. The germline V gene encodes CDR1 MRHNA and CDR2 SNTAGT. The length of the CDR3 is 13 residues. V lost 3 bases, J lost 1 base, and 4 bases lay in between.

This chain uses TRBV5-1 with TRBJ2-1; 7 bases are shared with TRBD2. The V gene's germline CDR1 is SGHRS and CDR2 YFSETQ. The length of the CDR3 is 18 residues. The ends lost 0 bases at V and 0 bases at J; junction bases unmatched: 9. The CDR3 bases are TGCGCCAGCAGCTTGGGGGGAACTAGCGCCCTCTCCTACAATGAGCAGTTCTTC. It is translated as CASSLGGTSALSYNEQFF.

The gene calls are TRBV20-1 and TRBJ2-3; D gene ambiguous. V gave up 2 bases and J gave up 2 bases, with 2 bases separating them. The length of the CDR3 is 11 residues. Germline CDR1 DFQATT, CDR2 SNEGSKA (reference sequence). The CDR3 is CSARLTDTQYF. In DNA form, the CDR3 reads TGCAGTGCTAGACTCACAGATACGCAGTATTTT.

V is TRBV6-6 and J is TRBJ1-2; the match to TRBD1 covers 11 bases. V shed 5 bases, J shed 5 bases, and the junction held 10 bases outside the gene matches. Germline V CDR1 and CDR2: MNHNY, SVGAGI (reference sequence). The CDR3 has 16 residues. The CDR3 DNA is TGTGCCAGCAGTACCCGGACAGGGGGCGATGGATATGGCTACACCTTC. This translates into CASSTRTGGDGYGYTF.

For the CDR3, the DNA is TGTGCCAGCAGCTTAGCGTCTCCACAGCCACAGTACTTC. It translates to CASSLASPQPQYF. The rearrangement uses TRBV7-2 and TRBJ2-7; D not certain. Trimming took off 0 bases at V and 10 bases at J, with 13 bases between the two ends. Germline CDR1 is SGHTA and CDR2 is FQGNSA. This CDR3 is built from 13 residues.

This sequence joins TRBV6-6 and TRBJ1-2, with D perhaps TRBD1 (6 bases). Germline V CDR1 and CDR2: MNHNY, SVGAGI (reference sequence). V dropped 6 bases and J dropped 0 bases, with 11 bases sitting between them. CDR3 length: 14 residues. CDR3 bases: TGTGCCAGCAGCCAGACAGGAACTAACTATGGCTACACCTTC. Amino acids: CASSQTGTNYGYTF.

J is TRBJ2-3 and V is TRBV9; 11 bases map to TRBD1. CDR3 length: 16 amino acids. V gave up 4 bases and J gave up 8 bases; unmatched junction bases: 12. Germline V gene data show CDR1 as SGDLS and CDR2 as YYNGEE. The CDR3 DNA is TGTGCCAGCAGCCCTAGTGGGACAGGGGGGATCGGTACGCAGTATTTT. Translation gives CASSPSGTGGIGTQYF.

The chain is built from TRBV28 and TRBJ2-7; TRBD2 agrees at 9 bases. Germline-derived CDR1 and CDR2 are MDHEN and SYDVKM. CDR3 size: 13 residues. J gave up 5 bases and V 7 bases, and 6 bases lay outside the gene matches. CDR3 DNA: TGTGCCAGCAACCCTAGCGGGACACACGAGCAGTACTTC. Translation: CASNPSGTHEQYF.

The CDR3 reads CASSDSTTGELFF. The CDR3 coding sequence is TGTGCCAGCAGTGACTCGACAACCGGGGAGCTGTTTTTT. The genes are TRBV6-4 and TRBJ2-2; D gene unclear. From germline, CDR1 is MRHNA and CDR2 SNTAGT. The CDR3 sequence is 13 residues long. The ends were cut back, 0 bases at V and 5 bases at J, with 4 bases in the middle.

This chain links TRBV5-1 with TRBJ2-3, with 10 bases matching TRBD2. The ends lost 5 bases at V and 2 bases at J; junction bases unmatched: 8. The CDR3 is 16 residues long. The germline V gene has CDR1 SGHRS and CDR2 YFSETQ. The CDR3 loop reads CASRRASGGDTDTQYF. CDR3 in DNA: TGCGCCAGCAGAAGGGCTAGCGGGGGTGACACAGATACGCAGTATTTT.

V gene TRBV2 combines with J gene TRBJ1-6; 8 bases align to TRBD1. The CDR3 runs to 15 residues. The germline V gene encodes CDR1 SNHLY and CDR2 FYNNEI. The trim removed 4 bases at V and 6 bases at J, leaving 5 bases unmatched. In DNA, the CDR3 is TGTGCCAGCAGTGGAGGCAGGGGGCGTAATTCACCCCTCCACTTT. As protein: CASSGGRGRNSPLHF.

The CDR3 loop reads CASSLGSNEQFF. The CDR3 DNA reads TGTGCCAGCAGCTTAGGGAGCAATGAGCAGTTCTTC. The rearrangement joins TRBV11-3 to TRBJ2-1, with D uncertain. Trimming stripped 1 base from V and 6 bases from J, with 4 bases between. The CDR3 runs to 12 residues. The germline V gene encodes CDR1 SGHNT and CDR2 YENEEA. The variable domain in full, with the rest retrieved from reference TRBV11-3 and TRBJ2-1, is EAGVVQSPRYKIIEKKQPVAFWCNPISGHNTLYWYLQNLGQGPELLIRYENEEAVDDSQLPKDRFSAERLKGVDSTLKIQPAELGDSAVYLCASSLGSNEQFFGPGTRLTVL.

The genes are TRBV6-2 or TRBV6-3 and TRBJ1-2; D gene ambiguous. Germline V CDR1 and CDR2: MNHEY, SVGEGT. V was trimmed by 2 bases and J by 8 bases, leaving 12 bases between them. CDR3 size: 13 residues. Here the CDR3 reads CASSYGGSMGYTF. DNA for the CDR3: TGTGCCAGCAGTTACGGCGGATCTATGGGCTACACCTTC.